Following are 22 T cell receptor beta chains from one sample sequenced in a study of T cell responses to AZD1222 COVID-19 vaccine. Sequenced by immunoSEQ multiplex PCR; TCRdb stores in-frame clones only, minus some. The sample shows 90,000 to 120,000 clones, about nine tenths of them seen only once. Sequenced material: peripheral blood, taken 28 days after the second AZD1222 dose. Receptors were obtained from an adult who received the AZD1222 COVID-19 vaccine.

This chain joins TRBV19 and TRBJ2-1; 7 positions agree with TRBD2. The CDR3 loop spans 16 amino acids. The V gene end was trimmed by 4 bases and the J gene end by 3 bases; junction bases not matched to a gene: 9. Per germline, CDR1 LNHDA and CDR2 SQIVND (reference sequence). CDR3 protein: CASSNPGGGSYNEQFF. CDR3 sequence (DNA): TGTGCCAGTAGTAACCCCGGTGGCGGGAGCTACAATGAGCAGTTCTTC.

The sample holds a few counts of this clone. This chain's CDR3 is CASSSEDRGGYGYTF. CDR3 nucleotide sequence: TGTGCCAGCAGTTCAGAGGACAGGGGAGGCTATGGCTACACCTTC. The rearrangement joins TRBV2 to TRBJ1-2; 9 bases are shared with TRBD1. V lost 5 bases to trimming and J lost 4 bases; unmatched junction nucleotides: 8. Germline V gene lookup returns CDR1 SNHLY and CDR2 FYNNEI. The CDR3 totals 15 residues.

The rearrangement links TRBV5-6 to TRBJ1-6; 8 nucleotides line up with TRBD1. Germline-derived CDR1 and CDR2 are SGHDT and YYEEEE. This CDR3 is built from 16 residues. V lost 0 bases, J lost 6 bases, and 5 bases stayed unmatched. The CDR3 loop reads CASSLVGRGLNSPLHF. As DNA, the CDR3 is TGTGCCAGCAGCTTGGTCGGCAGGGGGCTTAATTCACCCCTCCACTTT. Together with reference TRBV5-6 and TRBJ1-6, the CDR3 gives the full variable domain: DAGVTQSPTHLIKTRGQQVTLRCSPKSGHDTVSWYQQALGQGPQFIFQYYEEEERQRGNFPDRFSGHQFPNYSSELNVNALLLGDSALYLCASSLVGRGLNSPLHFGNGTRLTVT.

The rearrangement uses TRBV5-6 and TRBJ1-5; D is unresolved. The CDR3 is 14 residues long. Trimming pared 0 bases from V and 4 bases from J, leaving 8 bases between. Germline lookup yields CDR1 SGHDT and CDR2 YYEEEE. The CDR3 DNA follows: TGTGCCAGCAGCTTGGGGGGTGGTAATCAGCCCCAGCATTTT. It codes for CASSLGGGNQPQHF.

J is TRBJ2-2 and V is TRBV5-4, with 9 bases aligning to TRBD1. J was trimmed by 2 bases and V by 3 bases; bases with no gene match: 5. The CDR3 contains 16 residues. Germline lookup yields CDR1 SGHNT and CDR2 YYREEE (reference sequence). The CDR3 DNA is TGTGCCAGCAGCTCAGGACAGGGGACAAACACCGGGGAGCTGTTTTTT. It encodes CASSSGQGTNTGELFF.

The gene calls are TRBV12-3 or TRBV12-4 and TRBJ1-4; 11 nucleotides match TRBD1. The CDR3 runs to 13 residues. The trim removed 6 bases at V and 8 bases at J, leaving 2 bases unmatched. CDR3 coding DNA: TGTGCCAGCAGCAGGACAGGGGGCGAAAAACTGTTTTTT. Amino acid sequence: CASSRTGGEKLFF.

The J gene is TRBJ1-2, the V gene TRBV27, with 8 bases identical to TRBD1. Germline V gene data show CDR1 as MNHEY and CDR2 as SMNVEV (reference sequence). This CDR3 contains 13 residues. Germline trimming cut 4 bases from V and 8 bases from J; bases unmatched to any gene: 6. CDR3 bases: TGTGCCAGCAGTTCCCAAGGACAGGGAGGCTACACCTTC. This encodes CASSSQGQGGYTF.

CDR3 coding DNA: TGTGCGATACAGGGGGGCAGCCTCTACGAGCAGTACTTC. This sequence encodes CAIQGGSLYEQYF. The chain carries TRBV10-3 and TRBJ2-7; 8 bases are shared with TRBD1. The V gene's germline CDR1 is ENHRY and CDR2 SYGVKD. The CDR3 has 13 residues.

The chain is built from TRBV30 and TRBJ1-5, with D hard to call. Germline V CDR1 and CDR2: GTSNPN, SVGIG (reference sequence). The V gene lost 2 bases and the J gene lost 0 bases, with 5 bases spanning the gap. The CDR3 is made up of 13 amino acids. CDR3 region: CAWSKDSNQPQHF. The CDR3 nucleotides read TGTGCCTGGAGTAAAGATAGCAATCAGCCCCAGCATTTT. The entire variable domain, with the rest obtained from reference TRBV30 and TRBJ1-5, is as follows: SQTIHQWPATLVQPVGSPLSLECTVEGTSNPNLYWYRQAAGRGLQLLFYSVGIGQISSEVPQNLSASRPQDRQFILSSKKLLLSDSGFYLCAWSKDSNQPQHFGDGTRLSIL.

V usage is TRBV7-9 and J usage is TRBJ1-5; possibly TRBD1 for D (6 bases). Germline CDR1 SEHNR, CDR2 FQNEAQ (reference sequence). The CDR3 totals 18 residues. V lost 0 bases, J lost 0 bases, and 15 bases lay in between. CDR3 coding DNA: TGTGCCAGCAGCTTAGCGAGGGGGGCTAGTGGTAGCAATCAGCCCCAGCATTTT. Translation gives CASSLARGASGSNQPQHF. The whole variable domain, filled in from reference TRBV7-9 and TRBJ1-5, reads DTGVSQNPRHKITKRGQNVTFRCDPISEHNRLYWYRQTLGQGPEFLTYFQNEAQLEKSRLLSDRFSAERPKGSFSTLEIQRTEQGDSAMYLCASSLARGASGSNQPQHFGDGTRLSIL.

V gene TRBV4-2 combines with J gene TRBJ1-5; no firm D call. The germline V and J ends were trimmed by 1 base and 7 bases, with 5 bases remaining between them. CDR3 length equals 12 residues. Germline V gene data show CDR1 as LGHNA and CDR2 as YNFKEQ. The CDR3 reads CASSQVGQPQHF. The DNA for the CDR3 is TGTGCCAGCAGCCAAGTCGGCCAGCCCCAGCATTTT.

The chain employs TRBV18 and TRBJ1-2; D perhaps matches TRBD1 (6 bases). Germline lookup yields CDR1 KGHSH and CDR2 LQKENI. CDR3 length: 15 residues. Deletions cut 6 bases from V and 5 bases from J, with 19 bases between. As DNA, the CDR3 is TGTGCCAGCTCGCTCGGAACCGGGACACGGTATGGCTACACCTTC. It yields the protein CASSLGTGTRYGYTF.

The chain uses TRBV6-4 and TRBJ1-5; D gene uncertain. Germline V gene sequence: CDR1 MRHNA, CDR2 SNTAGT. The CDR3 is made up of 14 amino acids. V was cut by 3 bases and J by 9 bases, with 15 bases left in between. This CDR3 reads CASSESGHSLPQHF. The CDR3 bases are TGTGCCAGCAGTGAATCCGGCCACTCACTGCCCCAGCATTTT.

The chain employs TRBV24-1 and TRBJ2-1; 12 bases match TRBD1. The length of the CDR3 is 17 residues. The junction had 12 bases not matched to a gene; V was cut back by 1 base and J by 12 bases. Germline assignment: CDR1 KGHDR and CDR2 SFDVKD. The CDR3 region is CATSDLPGTGGALTQFF. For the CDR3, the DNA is TGTGCCACCAGTGATTTACCCGGGACAGGGGGCGCGTTAACGCAGTTCTTC.

CDR3 sequence (DNA): TGCGCCAGCGGGAGGGGGACCCTGGGAGAGCAGTACTTC. Translated, it gives CASGRGTLGEQYF. The rearrangement joins TRBV5-1 to TRBJ2-7; tentatively, D is TRBD2 (7 bases). This CDR3 has 13 amino acids. Deletions cut 7 bases from V and 7 bases from J, with 18 bases between. Germline V gene sequence: CDR1 SGHRS, CDR2 YFSETQ.

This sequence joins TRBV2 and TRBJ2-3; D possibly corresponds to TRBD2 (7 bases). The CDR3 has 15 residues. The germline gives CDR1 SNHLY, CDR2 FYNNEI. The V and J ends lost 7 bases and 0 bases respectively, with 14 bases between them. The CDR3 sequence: CASTERGGSTDTQYF. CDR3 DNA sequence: TGTGCCAGCACCGAAAGGGGGGGGAGCACAGATACGCAGTATTTT.

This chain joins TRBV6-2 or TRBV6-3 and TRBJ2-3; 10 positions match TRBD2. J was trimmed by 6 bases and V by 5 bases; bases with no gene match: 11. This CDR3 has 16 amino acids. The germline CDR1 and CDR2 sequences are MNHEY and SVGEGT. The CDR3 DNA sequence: TGTGCCAGCAGTCGGGGACTAGCGCAAGGGTGGGATACGCAGTATTTT. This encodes CASSRGLAQGWDTQYF.

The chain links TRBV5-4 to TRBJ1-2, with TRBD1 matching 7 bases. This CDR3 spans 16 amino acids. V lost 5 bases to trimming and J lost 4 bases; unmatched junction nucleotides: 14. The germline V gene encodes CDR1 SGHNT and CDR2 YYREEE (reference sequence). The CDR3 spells CASSSAVLDRAYGYTF. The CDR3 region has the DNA TGTGCCAGCAGTTCCGCGGTACTCGACAGGGCCTATGGCTACACCTTC.

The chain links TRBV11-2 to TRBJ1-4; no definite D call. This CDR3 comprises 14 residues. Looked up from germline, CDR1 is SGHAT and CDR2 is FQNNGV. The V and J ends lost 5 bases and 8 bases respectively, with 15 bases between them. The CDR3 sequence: CASSPGKIWEKLFF. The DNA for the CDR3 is TGTGCCAGCAGCCCCGGGAAGATATGGGAAAAACTGTTTTTT.

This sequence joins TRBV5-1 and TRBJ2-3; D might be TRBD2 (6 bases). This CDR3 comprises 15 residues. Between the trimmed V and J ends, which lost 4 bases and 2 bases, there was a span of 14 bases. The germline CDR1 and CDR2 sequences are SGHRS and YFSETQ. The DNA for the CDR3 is TGCGCCAGCAGCACTGGGACTCGCCCCACAGATACGCAGTATTTT. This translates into CASSTGTRPTDTQYF.

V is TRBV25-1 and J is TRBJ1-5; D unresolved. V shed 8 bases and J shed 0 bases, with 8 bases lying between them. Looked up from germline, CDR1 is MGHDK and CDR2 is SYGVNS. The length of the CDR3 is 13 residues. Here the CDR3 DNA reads TGTGCCAGCGGAATAAATAGCAATCAGCCCCAGCATTTT. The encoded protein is CASGINSNQPQHF.

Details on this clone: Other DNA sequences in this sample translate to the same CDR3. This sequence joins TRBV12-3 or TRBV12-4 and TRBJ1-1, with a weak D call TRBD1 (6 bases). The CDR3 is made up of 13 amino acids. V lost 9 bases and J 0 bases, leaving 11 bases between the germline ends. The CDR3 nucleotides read TGTGCCAGTCGGCAGGGGTTGAACACTGAAGCTTTCTTT. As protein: CASRQGLNTEAFF.